This record concerns one T cell receptor beta chain sequence. The data were obtained in a study of blood T cell repertoires in COVID-19. The wider study: Spain, Italy and the United States supplied samples that represented acute and convalescent COVID-19. T cells, B-cell-depleted T cells, or PBMCs supplied cDNA or gDNA.

The authors' processing: Using reference gene primer amplification, nucleated cell counts were estimated. Assay used: immunoSEQ multiplex PCR; TCRdb lists only in-frame clones, some missing. Clonal size and the V and J genes are those of that table, whereas D and trimming came from the DNA. The profile shows 75,000 to 90,000 clones, 80% of them singletons. The CDR3 totals 14 residues. Germline loops: CDR1 MNHNS, CDR2 SASEGT. V lost 4 bases and J lost 9, with 16 bases in between. The clonotype comes from a woman in her sixties or seventies with acute or convalescent COVID-19. The chain is built from TRBV6-1 and TRBJ1-5; D unresolved. What was sequenced was peripheral blood. This CDR3 is CASSGREGPRPQHF. As DNA, the CDR3 is TGTGCCAGCAGTGGCCGGGAAGGACCCCGGCCCCAGCATTTT.